What follows is one TCR beta chain and its context. The antigen is unknown. This sample is drawn from a study of radiation and T cells in renal cell carcinoma. Trimming stripped 2 bases from V and 8 bases from J, with 3 bases between. The CDR3 is 11 residues long. CDR1 and CDR2 from the germline V gene are SNHLY and FYNNEI. Some clones are missing from TCRdb's copy, which holds only in-frame ones; the method was immunoSEQ multiplex PCR. This sample has about 130,000 clones; roughly four fifths occur once, and the top ten carry 5% to 6.5%. Time point of the sample: blood 2 weeks post-SBRT. Stated treatment: 15 Gy SBRT to primary tumor, nephrectomy 4 weeks later. Study-wide results and caveats: From baseline, blood top tumor clonotypes peaked at 2 weeks post-radiation.

Specimen: blood, collected from a patient whose treatment included radiotherapy and nephrectomy. The clonotype originates from a man between 50 and 59 years old with renal cell carcinoma. The V gene is TRBV2, the J gene TRBJ1-4; the D is unclear. The CDR3 protein is CASSEWEKLFF. For the CDR3, the DNA is TGTGCCAGCAGTGAATGGGAAAAACTGTTTTTT.